This T cell receptor beta chain came from a study of blood T cell repertoires in COVID-19. In the study overall: Researchers got acute and convalescent COVID-19 samples from the United States, Italy and Spain.

Authors' analysis steps: Estimation of nucleated cell counts relied on the amplification of reference gene primers. Profiling relied on immunoSEQ multiplex PCR, and the TCRdb table lists in-frame clones only, not all of them. The D gene and trimming were derived from the DNA, and the V and J assignments and clone size from that table. The repertoire holds tens of thousands of clones, over 85% seen once, with roughly 1.2% in the top ten. This clone has a handful of counts. The V gene end was trimmed by 11 bases and the J gene end by 4 bases; junction bases not matched to a gene: 7. The CDR3 covers 13 residues. In germline, CDR1 is MNHEY, CDR2 SVGAGI.

This sequence was found in a man aged 55 to 70 with acute or convalescent COVID-19. Material: peripheral blood. The V call is TRBV6-5, the J call TRBJ1-3, with TRBD1 matching over 8 bases. The CDR3 DNA sequence: TGTGCCGGTGGGGACAGGCCGGGAAACACCATATATTTT. Translating it yields CAGGDRPGNTIYF.